This entry concerns a single T cell receptor beta chain. Its antigen is not identified. Use of 60 Vbeta and 13 Jbeta primers characterized the PCR. The table came from immunoSEQ multiplex PCR; TCRdb's copy has only in-frame clones and leaves some out. Of 100,000 or so clones listed, approximately 82% were seen once; the top ten hold over 8%. Germline V gene data show CDR1 as SGDLS and CDR2 as YYNGEE. Between the trimmed V and J ends, which lost 3 bases and 5 bases, there was a span of 17 bases. This CDR3 has 15 amino acids. The data originate from a study of cytomegalovirus exposure and HLA in healthy donors. Study information: Researchers previously reported finding roughly 120 million unique TCR beta sequences from about 200 million T cells. General study results and limits: Indistinguishability led to the exclusion of some V segments, TRBV6-2 and TRBV6-3 included.

The rearrangement links TRBV9 to TRBJ1-1; the D gene is possibly TRBD1 (5 bases). This sequence originates from a man aged 40-55 years in good health and CMV-seropositive. Sequencing input: PBMCs. The CDR3 sequence: CASSARGGVGTEAFF. The CDR3 nucleotides are TGTGCCAGCAGCGCCCGGGGGGGGGTGGGGACTGAAGCTTTCTTT.